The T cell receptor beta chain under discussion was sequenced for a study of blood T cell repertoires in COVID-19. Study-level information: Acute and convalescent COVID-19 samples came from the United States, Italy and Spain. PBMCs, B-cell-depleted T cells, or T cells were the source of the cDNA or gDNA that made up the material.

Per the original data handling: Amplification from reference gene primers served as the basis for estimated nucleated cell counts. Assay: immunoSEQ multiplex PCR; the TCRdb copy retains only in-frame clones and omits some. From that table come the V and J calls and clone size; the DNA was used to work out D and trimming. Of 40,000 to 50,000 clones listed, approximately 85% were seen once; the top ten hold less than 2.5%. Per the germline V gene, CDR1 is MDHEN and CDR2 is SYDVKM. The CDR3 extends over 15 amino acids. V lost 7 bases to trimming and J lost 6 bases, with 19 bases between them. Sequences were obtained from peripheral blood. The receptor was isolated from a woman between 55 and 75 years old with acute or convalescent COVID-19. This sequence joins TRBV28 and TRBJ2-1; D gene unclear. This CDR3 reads CASTLSRTFSNEQFF. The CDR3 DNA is TGTGCCAGCACCCTGAGTAGAACTTTTTCCAATGAGCAGTTCTTC.